These T cell receptor beta chains were read from a single sample in a study of cytotoxic CD8 clonotypes in ibrutinib-treated CLL. Assay: immunoSEQ multiplex PCR; the TCRdb copy retains only in-frame clones and omits some. The table shows just under 70,000 clones, with 68% occurring only once. The material sequenced was PBMCs, taken after 12 months of ibrutinib treatment. All receptors derive from a human donor with chronic lymphocytic leukemia. The CDR3 runs from the conserved cysteine through the conserved F or W. Fields, in order: D gene, J gene, V gene, clone size, CDR3 DNA, CDR3 protein. A D gene is named only where the DNA matches it firmly. Clone size is given for some rows only: seen once, a few or many times, or a class if the clone is expanded.

.	TRBJ1-2	TRBV6-6	once	TGTGCCAGCAGCCGCCGGGACGGCCATGGCTACACCTTC	CASSRRDGHGYTF
.	TRBJ2-7	TRBV14	.	TGTGCCAGCAGTTCTAAGAACGGACGGGTCTACGAGCAGTACTTC	CASSSKNGRVYEQYF
.	TRBJ1-1	TRBV6-6	.	TGTGCCAGCAGTTACTCGATATCCGCTGGGGCAGAAGCTTTCTTT	CASSYSISAGAEAFF
.	TRBJ1-5	TRBV28	.	TGTGCCAGCAGTTTAAGCACTCAGCCCCAGCATTTT	CASSLSTQPQHF
TRBD1	TRBJ2-2	TRBV15	.	TGTGCCACCAGCAGAGAAGACCCAGGGGGTTTCACCGGGGAGCTGTTTTTT	CATSREDPGGFTGELFF
TRBD1	TRBJ2-7	TRBV19	few	TGTGCCAGTAGTAGAGACAGGGGCCTTTCCTACGAGCAGTACTTC	CASSRDRGLSYEQYF
TRBD1	TRBJ2-5	TRBV9	.	TGTGCCAGCAGCGTAGCTTATGAGGGGGCGACCCAGTACTTC	CASSVAYEGATQYF
.	TRBJ2-7	TRBV28	.	TGTGCCATCACCGGGCAGGGAGGAGGATTAGAGCAGTACTTC	CAITGQGGGLEQYF
TRBD1	TRBJ2-2	TRBV19	once	TGTGCCAGCTTGGGACAGGGGGCGATGCGTAACACCGGGGAGCTGTTTTTT	CASLGQGAMRNTGELFF
.	TRBJ1-1	TRBV21-1	.	TGTGCCAGCAGCAAAGAGCGGGGGCTTAACACTGAAGCTTTCTTT	CASSKERGLNTEAFF
.	TRBJ2-1	TRBV10-3	.	TGTGCCATCAGTGAGGCCCCCCGGAATGAGCAGTTCTTC	CAISEAPRNEQFF
.	TRBJ2-7	TRBV19	.	TGTGCCAGTACCGCCCGGGACTCCGGAGGGGGTTACGAGCAGTACTTC	CASTARDSGGGYEQYF
.	TRBJ2-3	TRBV28	.	TGTGCCAGCAGTCAATCAGCACTCACAGATACGCAGTATTTT	CASSQSALTDTQYF
TRBD1	TRBJ1-6	TRBV6-5	.	TGTGCCAGCAGTACAGGGGACAGGGGAATTTCACCCCTCCACTTT	CASSTGDRGISPLHF
.	TRBJ1-2	TRBV27	.	TGTGCCAGCAGTCCCGCCCTGCCGGGGGGAGGCTACACCTTC	CASSPALPGGGYTF
.	TRBJ2-2	TRBV29-1	.	TGCAGCGCCACAAAGGTCAGGGCGGCCGGGGAGCTGTTTTTT	CSATKVRAAGELFF
TRBD1	TRBJ2-2	TRBV7-2	.	TGTGCCAGCAGCTCCCTGGGACAGGGGGCGGCCGGGGAGCTGTTTTTT	CASSSLGQGAAGELFF
.	TRBJ2-3	TRBV12-5	.	TGTGCTAGTAGGGGGGAGGGGGCAAGCACAGATACGCAGTATTTT	CASRGEGASTDTQYF
.	TRBJ2-2	TRBV5-1	.	TGCGCCAGCAGGCCAACAGCGAACACCGGGGAGCTGTTTTTT	CASRPTANTGELFF
.	TRBJ2-7	TRBV7-9	.	TGTGCCAGCAGCTTAGGATTTTCGGCAACCTACGAGCAGTACTTC	CASSLGFSATYEQYF
.	TRBJ1-1	TRBV19	.	TGTGCCAGTAGTATAGAAACAGGGACTGAAGCTTTCTTT	CASSIETGTEAFF
.	TRBJ1-6	TRBV6-5	.	TGTGCCAGCGTGGGGGATGGGGATTCACCCCTCCACTTT	CASVGDGDSPLHF
.	TRBJ2-1	TRBV6-1	once	TGTGCCAGCAGCCCCATGAATGAGCAGTTCTTC	CASSPMNEQFF